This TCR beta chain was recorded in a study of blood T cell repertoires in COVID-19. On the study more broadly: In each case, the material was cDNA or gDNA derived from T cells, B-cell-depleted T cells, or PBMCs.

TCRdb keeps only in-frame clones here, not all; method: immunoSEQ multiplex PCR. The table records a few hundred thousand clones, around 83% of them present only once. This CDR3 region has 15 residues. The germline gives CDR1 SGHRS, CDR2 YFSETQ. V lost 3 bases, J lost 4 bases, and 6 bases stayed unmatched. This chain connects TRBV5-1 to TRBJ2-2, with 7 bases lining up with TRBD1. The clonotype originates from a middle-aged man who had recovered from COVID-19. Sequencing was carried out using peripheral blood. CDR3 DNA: TGCGCCAGCAGCTCCGAGACAGGGACCACCGGGGAGCTGTTTTTT. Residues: CASSSETGTTGELFF.